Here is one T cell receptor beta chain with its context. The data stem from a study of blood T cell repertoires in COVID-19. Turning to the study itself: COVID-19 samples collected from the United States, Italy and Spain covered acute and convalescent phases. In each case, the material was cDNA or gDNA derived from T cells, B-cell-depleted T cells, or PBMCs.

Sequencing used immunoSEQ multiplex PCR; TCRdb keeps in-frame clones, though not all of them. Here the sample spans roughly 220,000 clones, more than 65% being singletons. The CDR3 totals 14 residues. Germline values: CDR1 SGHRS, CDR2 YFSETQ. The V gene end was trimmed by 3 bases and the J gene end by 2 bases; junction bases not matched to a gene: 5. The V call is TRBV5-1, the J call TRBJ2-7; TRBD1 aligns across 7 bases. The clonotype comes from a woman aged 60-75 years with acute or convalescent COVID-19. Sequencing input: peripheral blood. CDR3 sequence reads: CASSYNTGAYEQYF. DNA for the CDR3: TGCGCCAGCAGCTACAACACAGGGGCCTACGAGCAGTACTTC.